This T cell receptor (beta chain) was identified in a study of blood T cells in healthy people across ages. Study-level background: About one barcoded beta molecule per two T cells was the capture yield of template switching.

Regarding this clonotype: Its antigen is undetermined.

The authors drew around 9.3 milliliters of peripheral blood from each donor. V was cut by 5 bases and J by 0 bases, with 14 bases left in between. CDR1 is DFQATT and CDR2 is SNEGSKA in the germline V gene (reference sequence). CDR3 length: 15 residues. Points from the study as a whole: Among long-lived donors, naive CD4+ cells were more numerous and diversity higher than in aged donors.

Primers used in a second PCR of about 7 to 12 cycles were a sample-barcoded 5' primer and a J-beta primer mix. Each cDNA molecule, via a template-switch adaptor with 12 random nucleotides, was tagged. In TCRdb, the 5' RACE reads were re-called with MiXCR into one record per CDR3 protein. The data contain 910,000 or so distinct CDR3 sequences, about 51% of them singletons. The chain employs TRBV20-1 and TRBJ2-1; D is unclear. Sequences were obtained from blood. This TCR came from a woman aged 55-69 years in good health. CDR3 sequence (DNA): TGCAGTGCTTGTGACGCACAGAGCTCCTACAATGAGCAGTTCTTC. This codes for CSACDAQSSYNEQFF.